The source of this TCR beta chain is a study of CD8 T cells in cerebrospinal fluid in Alzheimer's disease. Across the whole study: Plate-based nested PCR sequencing and droplet-based sequencing measured CSF T cell clonal expansion.

TCRdb reworked the 10x single-cell sequencing reads into one entry per CDR3 protein, no DNA. This sample lists over a thousand distinct CDR3 sequences; its ten largest clones have 4.5% to 6.5%. Study-wide points: The authors cautioned that cerebrospinal fluid EBV-specific TCRs do not prove EBV causes Alzheimer's. Healthy subjects less often had a clone of at least 3% than Alzheimer's patients.

This CDR3 region has 16 residues. Per the germline V gene, CDR1 is SEHNR and CDR2 is FQNEAQ (reference sequence). Confirmation of patient neurodegeneration relied on biomarkers such as neurofilament, amyloid-beta and tau. According to its frequency, this clonotype is large. As yet, its antigen is unknown. V is TRBV7-9 and J is TRBJ2-3; the D gene TCRdb calls, TRBD1, cannot be checked with no DNA. Sample: cerebrospinal fluid. The clonotype originates from a human donor with Alzheimer's disease. Here the CDR3 reads CASSLRTGGAENTQYF.